This TCR beta chain came from a study of untreated major depressive disorder. Study-wide points: Compared with controls, depressed patients showed more TRBV05-01 (Vbeta 5.1) usage in CD4+ T cells.

Measured with immunoSEQ multiplex PCR; TCRdb has only the in-frame clones, and not every one. The repertoire holds approximately 15,000 clones, with around nine tenths as singletons. Thawed PBMCs underwent magnetic negative selection for CD4+ T cells. Typically around 94% of enriched cells were CD4+. Turning to this clone: Its antigen is still unknown.

V dropped 5 bases and J dropped 3 bases, with 20 bases sitting between them. The CDR3 length is 16 residues. Germline V gene data show CDR1 as SGHAT and CDR2 as FQNNGV. This chain links TRBV11-2 with TRBJ2-7, with D possibly TRBD1 on 5 matching bases. Input material: CD4+ T cells from PBMCs. This TCR was recovered from a man aged 25-40 years with major depressive disorder. The CDR3, as DNA: TGTGCCAGCAGCCCAAGTCCGGTGGGGCGCGTCTACGAGCAGTACTTC. This codes for CASSPSPVGRVYEQYF.